This T cell receptor beta chain is from a study of cytomegalovirus exposure and HLA in healthy donors. Study outcomes and limitations: With high specificity and sensitivity, the classifier reportedly diagnosed cytomegalovirus status.

The V segment lost 2 bases and the J segment 0 bases; nucleotides outside the gene matches: 2. The CDR3 loop spans 16 amino acids. From germline, CDR1 is SGHRS and CDR2 YFSETQ. The data were produced by immunoSEQ multiplex PCR, yet TCRdb's version contains in-frame clones alone and is incomplete. The sample holds more than 110,000 clones, 86% seen once. The donors were part of the 120-subject validation cohort, which stood apart from the roughly 670-subject first cohort. This clone was detected once. Antigen unknown. V gene TRBV5-1 combines with J gene TRBJ2-7; 13 positions agree with TRBD2. The specimen sequenced was PBMCs. This receptor was identified in a man between 18 and 35 years old in good health and CMV-seronegative. The chain's CDR3 is CASSLLAGGTSYEQYF. The DNA for the CDR3 is TGCGCCAGCAGCTTACTAGCGGGGGGGACCTCCTACGAGCAGTACTTC.